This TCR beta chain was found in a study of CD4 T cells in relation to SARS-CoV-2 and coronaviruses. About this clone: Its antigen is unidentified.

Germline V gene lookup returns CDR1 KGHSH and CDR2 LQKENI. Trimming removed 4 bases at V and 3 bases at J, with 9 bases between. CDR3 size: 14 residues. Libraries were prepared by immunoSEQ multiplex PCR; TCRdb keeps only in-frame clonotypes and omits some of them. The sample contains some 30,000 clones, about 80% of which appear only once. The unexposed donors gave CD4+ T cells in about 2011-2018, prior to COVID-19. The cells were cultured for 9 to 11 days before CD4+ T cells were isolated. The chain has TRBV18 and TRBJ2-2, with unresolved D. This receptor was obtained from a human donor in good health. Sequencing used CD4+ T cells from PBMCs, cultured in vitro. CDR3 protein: CASSLYTDTGELFF. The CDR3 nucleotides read TGTGCCAGCTCACTATACACAGACACCGGGGAGCTGTTTTTT.